These 17 T cell receptor beta chains originate from one sample sequenced in a study of blood T cell repertoires in COVID-19. The table came from immunoSEQ multiplex PCR; TCRdb's copy has only in-frame clones and leaves some out. The table has some 330,000 clones, over 75% seen once. The sequencing input was peripheral blood. The source is a woman aged 45 to 65 with active or convalescent COVID-19.

The chain recombines TRBV6-5 with TRBJ1-6, with D uncertain. From germline, CDR1 is MNHEY and CDR2 SVGAGI. The length of the CDR3 is 16 residues. The V gene lost 2 bases and the J gene lost 3 bases, with 11 bases spanning the gap. The chain's CDR3 is CASSYGIPLYNSPLHF. CDR3 coding DNA: TGTGCCAGCAGTTACGGCATACCTCTCTATAATTCACCCCTCCACTTT.

This clone occurred once. The chain is built from TRBV28 and TRBJ1-5, with unresolved D. V was pared by 5 bases and J by 3 bases, with 17 bases between. The length of the CDR3 is 16 residues. CDR1 is MDHEN, CDR2 SYDVKM, per germline. The CDR3: CASSQESGLFNQPQHF. The CDR3 region has the DNA TGTGCCAGCAGTCAAGAATCAGGACTGTTCAATCAGCCCCAGCATTTT. The whole variable domain, filled in from reference TRBV28 and TRBJ1-5, reads DVKVTQSSRYLVKRTGEKVFLECVQDMDHENMFWYRQDPGLGLRLIYFSYDVKMKEKGDIPEGYSVSREKKERFSLILESASTNQTSMYLCASSQESGLFNQPQHFGDGTRLSIL.

J is TRBJ1-1 and V is TRBV5-5; D is ambiguous. V lost 5 bases and J 2 bases, leaving 10 bases between the germline ends. The CDR3 consists of 13 residues. Germline CDR1 and CDR2: SGHKS and YYEKEE (reference sequence). The DNA for the CDR3 is TGTGCCAGCAGACTAACACCCAACACTGAAGCTTTCTTT. This gives the protein CASRLTPNTEAFF.

V and J are TRBV27 and TRBJ1-3; 12 bases agree with TRBD1. V dropped 2 bases and J dropped 3; count of bases not matched to a gene: 5. Germline-derived CDR1 and CDR2 are MNHEY and SMNVEV (reference sequence). This CDR3 has 17 residues. CDR3 sequence reads: CASSLRGQGARGNTIYF. As DNA, the CDR3 is TGTGCCAGCAGTTTAAGGGGACAGGGGGCTCGTGGAAACACCATATATTTT.

The gene calls are TRBV5-4 and TRBJ2-1; 9 bases fit TRBD1. With 3 bases clipped from V and 4 bases from J, the junction kept 8 bases outside the gene matches. The CDR3 is 16 amino acids. Germline loops: CDR1 SGHNT, CDR2 YYREEE (reference sequence). CDR3 nucleotides: TGTGCCAGCAGCTCTCAAACAGGGGGCCGTTACAATGAGCAGTTCTTC. It specifies CASSSQTGGRYNEQFF.

A single count supports this clone. The chain uses TRBV3-1 (or the pseudogene TRBV3-2) and TRBJ2-7, with D possibly matching TRBD2 (6 bases). CDR1 is LGHDT, CDR2 YNNKEL, per germline (reference sequence). The CDR3 is 15 residues long. With 1 base removed from V and 3 bases from J, the gap between germline ends came to 13 bases. The CDR3 region is CASSQGLVISYEQYF. The CDR3, as DNA: TGTGCCAGCAGCCAAGGACTAGTGATAAGCTACGAGCAGTACTTC.

This chain uses TRBV2 with TRBJ1-4, with TRBD1 matching over 8 bases. V was pared by 3 bases and J by 6 bases, with 6 bases of the junction left unmatched. This CDR3 comprises 15 residues. CDR1 is SNHLY, CDR2 FYNNEI, per germline. The CDR3 sequence is CASSERTGTDEKLFF. In DNA, the CDR3 is TGTGCCAGCAGTGAGAGGACAGGGACCGATGAAAAACTGTTTTTT.

The rearrangement links TRBV11-3 to TRBJ2-7; tentative D call: TRBD2 (7 bases). This CDR3 comprises 15 residues. Per the germline V gene, CDR1 is SGHNT and CDR2 is YENEEA. Trimming left V 5 bases short and J 2 bases short, with 16 bases between. In DNA form, the CDR3 reads TGTGCCAGCAGCCGCGAGGGGGGGCTACCCTACGAGCAGTACTTC. This sequence encodes CASSREGGLPYEQYF.

The chain recombines TRBV5-1 with TRBJ2-3; the D gene is possibly TRBD2 (5 bases). The V gene's germline CDR1 is SGHRS and CDR2 YFSETQ. CDR3 length equals 15 residues. V was pared by 0 bases and J by 0 bases, with 8 bases between. DNA of the CDR3: TGCGCCAGCAGCTTGGGCGGGCCTAGCACAGATACGCAGTATTTT. It codes for CASSLGGPSTDTQYF.

V is TRBV4-1 and J is TRBJ1-2; weak D call: TRBD1 (5 bases). Trimming cost V 2 bases and J 2 bases, with 12 bases left between them. The CDR3 has 15 residues. Germline V lookup: CDR1 MGHRA, CDR2 YSYEKL. The DNA of the CDR3 is TGCGCCAGCAGCCAACCCCGGGGGAAGAACTATGGCTACACCTTC. Its protein product is CASSQPRGKNYGYTF.

The chain employs TRBV2 and TRBJ2-1; D uncertain. Germline assignment: CDR1 SNHLY and CDR2 FYNNEI. V lost 10 bases, J lost 4 bases, and 17 bases lay in between. This CDR3 is built from 14 residues. The CDR3 DNA sequence: TGTGCCACCCCCCGGGTATTCGGGTACAATGAGCAGTTCTTC. Protein product: CATPRVFGYNEQFF.

V is TRBV21-1 and J is TRBJ2-3; TRBD1, the D gene given by the table, was not confirmed from the DNA. TRBV21-1 corresponds to a pseudogene. The CDR3 consists of 13 residues. CDR3 sequence (DNA): TGTGCCAGCAGCGTACAGGGCCCAGATACGCAGTATTTT. Its protein product is CASSVQGPDTQYF.

The V gene is TRBV2, the J gene TRBJ2-7, with D perhaps TRBD2 (6 bases). Trimming pared 3 bases from V and 10 bases from J, leaving 13 bases between. Looked up from germline, CDR1 is SNHLY and CDR2 is FYNNEI. The CDR3 contains 12 residues. For the CDR3, the DNA is TGTGCCAGCAGTGATTCCCGGAGGGACCAGTACTTC. It is translated as CASSDSRRDQYF.

The V gene is TRBV5-1, the J gene TRBJ1-1, with D hard to call. Germline lookup yields CDR1 SGHRS and CDR2 YFSETQ. The V gene lost 1 base and the J gene lost 5 bases, with 12 bases spanning the gap. The CDR3 is 14 amino acids. CDR3 loop: CASSLSGEGTEAFF. The CDR3 DNA follows: TGCGCCAGCAGCTTGAGCGGGGAAGGGACTGAAGCTTTCTTT.

The chain joins TRBV10-3 to TRBJ2-6; no clear D. Trimming pared 6 bases from V and 1 base from J, leaving 7 bases between. Per the germline V gene, CDR1 is ENHRY and CDR2 is SYGVKD. The CDR3 spans 14 residues. For the CDR3, the DNA is TGTGCCATCAGGAACGGGTCTGGGGCCAACGTCCTGACTTTC. This codes for CAIRNGSGANVLTF.

The chain links TRBV15 to TRBJ2-1, with D perhaps matching TRBD1 (5 bases). The CDR3 is made up of 14 amino acids. Looked up from germline, CDR1 is LNHNV and CDR2 is YYDKDF (reference sequence). Deletions cut 4 bases from V and 6 bases from J, with 13 bases between. CDR3 region: CATSKLQAFNEQFF. CDR3 sequence (DNA): TGTGCCACCAGCAAATTACAGGCGTTCAATGAGCAGTTCTTC.

The chain links TRBV5-4 to TRBJ2-2, with 8 nucleotides matching TRBD2. The CDR3 has 15 residues. With V trimmed by 1 base and J by 6 bases, 5 bases remained unmatched. Per the germline V gene, CDR1 is SGHNT and CDR2 is YYREEE (reference sequence). The chain's CDR3 is CASSLQAGVPGELFF. As DNA, the CDR3 is TGTGCCAGCAGCTTGCAAGCGGGAGTTCCCGGGGAGCTGTTTTTT.